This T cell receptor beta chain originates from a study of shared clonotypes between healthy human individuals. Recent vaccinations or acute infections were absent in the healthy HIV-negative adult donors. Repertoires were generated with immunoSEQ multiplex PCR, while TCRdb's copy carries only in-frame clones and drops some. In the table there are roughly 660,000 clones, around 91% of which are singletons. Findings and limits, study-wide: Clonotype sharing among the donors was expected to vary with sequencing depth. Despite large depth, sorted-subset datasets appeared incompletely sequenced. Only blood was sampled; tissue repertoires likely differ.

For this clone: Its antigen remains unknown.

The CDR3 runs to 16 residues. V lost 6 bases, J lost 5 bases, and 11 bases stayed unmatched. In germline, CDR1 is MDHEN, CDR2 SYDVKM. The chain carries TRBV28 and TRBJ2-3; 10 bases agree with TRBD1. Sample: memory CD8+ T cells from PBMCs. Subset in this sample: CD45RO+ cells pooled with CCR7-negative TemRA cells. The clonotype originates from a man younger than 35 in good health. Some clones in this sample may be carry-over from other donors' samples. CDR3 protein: CASSSRQGAGKDTQYF. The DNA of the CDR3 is TGTGCCAGCAGCTCACGACAGGGGGCAGGAAAAGATACGCAGTATTTT.